One sample yielded the 2 T cell receptor beta chains listed below, sequenced in a study of Ad26.COV2.S vaccination and SARS-CoV-2 variants. Generated by immunoSEQ multiplex PCR, the TCRdb table keeps only in-frame clones and is missing some. The sample has about 680,000 clones, roughly 90% seen once. Described treatment: around 19 received Ad26.COV2.S at low or high dose, single or two shots; 5 received placebo; per-sample allocation not given. At day 63 after the first vaccine or placebo injection, samples were drawn. The sequencing used peripheral blood, collected in a trial of Ad26.COV2.S vaccine versus placebo. The receptors shown here come from a person aged 18-60 years who received the Ad26.COV2.S COVID-19 vaccine or a placebo.

The chain is built from TRBV10-3 and TRBJ1-2, with D maybe TRBD1 (6 bases). Germline assignment: CDR1 ENHRY and CDR2 SYGVKD. V lost 11 bases and J 5 bases, leaving 12 bases between the germline ends. This CDR3 contains 11 residues. The CDR3 DNA is TGTGCCTCTACGGACAGATATGGCTACACCTTC. Translated, it gives CASTDRYGYTF.

The genes are TRBV7-9 and TRBJ2-4, with 7 bases identical to TRBD2. V was clipped by 4 bases and J by 1 base; unmatched bases: 1. The CDR3 has 14 residues. The germline V gene has CDR1 SEHNR and CDR2 FQNEAQ (reference sequence). The CDR3 sequence: CASSSGGAKNIQYF. The CDR3 nucleotides are TGTGCCAGCAGCTCCGGGGGGGCCAAAAACATTCAGTACTTC.